Following are 10 T cell receptor beta chains from one sample sequenced in a study of blood T cell repertoires in COVID-19. Clones were sequenced by immunoSEQ multiplex PCR, and TCRdb holds only the in-frame ones, with some missing. Of roughly 220,000 clones listed, 85% to 90% are singletons. The sequenced sample was peripheral blood. The receptors shown here come from a man between 60 and 75 years old with acute or convalescent COVID-19.

The CDR3 sequence: CSVEVGAGDTQYF. CDR3 DNA sequence: TGCAGCGTTGAAGTTGGTGCGGGAGATACGCAGTATTTT. This chain joins TRBV29-1 and TRBJ2-3, with a tentative D call TRBD2 (5 bases). CDR3 length: 13 amino acids. CDR1 is SQVTM and CDR2 is ANQGSEA in the germline V gene. The ends were cut back, 1 base at V and 5 bases at J, with 10 bases in the middle.

The V call is TRBV7-3, the J call TRBJ2-7; TRBD2 aligns across 7 bases. Looked up from germline, CDR1 is SGHTA and CDR2 is FQGTGA. The trim removed 1 base at V and 5 bases at J, leaving 5 bases unmatched. The CDR3 spans 14 residues. The CDR3 loop is CASSLKAGRDEQYF. In DNA, the CDR3 is TGTGCCAGCAGCTTAAAGGCAGGGAGGGACGAGCAGTACTTC.

This chain uses TRBV7-6 with TRBJ2-7; TRBD1 matches 9 bases. The CDR3 loop spans 13 amino acids. Trimming cost V 5 bases and J 3 bases; bases outside gene matches: 2. Germline assignment: CDR1 SGHVS and CDR2 FNYEAQ. CDR3 nucleotides: TGTGCCAGCAGCGGGGGACAGGGCTACGAGCAGTACTTC. This sequence encodes CASSGGQGYEQYF.

This rearrangement joins TRBV19 to TRBJ2-6; 9 nucleotides line up with TRBD1. The junction had 1 base not matched to a gene; V was cut back by 1 base and J by 0 bases. CDR1 and CDR2 (germline): LNHDA, SQIVND (reference sequence). This CDR3 has 17 residues. CDR3 protein: CASSIGTGDSGANVLTF. DNA for the CDR3: TGTGCCAGTAGTATAGGGACAGGGGACTCTGGGGCCAACGTCCTGACTTTC.

The V call is TRBV30, the J call TRBJ1-4, with no clear D. The CDR3 has 14 residues. Germline loops: CDR1 GTSNPN, CDR2 SVGIG (reference sequence). V was trimmed by 1 base and J by 8 bases, leaving 14 bases between them. The CDR3 protein is CAWSGSVSKEKLFF. The CDR3 DNA reads TGTGCCTGGAGTGGGAGTGTTAGTAAAGAAAAACTGTTTTTT. The complete variable domain, with remaining parts taken from reference TRBV30 and TRBJ1-4, reads SQTIHQWPATLVQPVGSPLSLECTVEGTSNPNLYWYRQAAGRGLQLLFYSVGIGQISSEVPQNLSASRPQDRQFILSSKKLLLSDSGFYLCAWSGSVSKEKLFFGSGTQLSVL.

The gene calls are TRBV5-4 and TRBJ2-1; the match to TRBD2 covers 7 bases. This CDR3 has 13 residues. Germline values: CDR1 SGHNT, CDR2 YYREEE (reference sequence). V trimming: 1 base; J trimming: 9 bases; junction bases outside the gene matches: 4. The CDR3 here is CASSLPWGGEQFF. CDR3 coding DNA: TGTGCCAGCAGCTTGCCCTGGGGGGGTGAGCAGTTCTTC. Combining the CDR3 with reference TRBV5-4 and TRBJ2-1 gives the whole variable domain ETGVTQSPTHLIKTRGQQVTLRCSSQSGHNTVSWYQQALGQGPQFIFQYYREEENGRGNFPPRFSGLQFPNYSSELNVNALELDDSALYLCASSLPWGGEQFFGPGTRLTVL.

The chain joins TRBV19 to TRBJ2-1, with a weak D call TRBD2 (6 bases). The CDR3 has 17 residues. Germline CDR1 LNHDA, CDR2 SQIVND (reference sequence). V shed 5 bases and J shed 6 bases, with 23 bases lying between them. The CDR3 region has the DNA TGTGCCAGTAGTTTCTTCGGGGTAGCGGTGGCCCCCAATGAGCAGTTCTTC. Translating it yields CASSFFGVAVAPNEQFF.

The rearrangement uses TRBV18 and TRBJ1-4; no definite D call. The CDR3 runs 16 residues. Germline-derived CDR1 and CDR2 are KGHSH and LQKENI. Trimming stripped 3 bases from V and 8 bases from J, with 19 bases between. The CDR3 DNA reads TGTGCCAGCTCACCGAACGAGGGAGTTTCGGGGGAAAAACTGTTTTTT. Translation: CASSPNEGVSGEKLFF.

V gene TRBV7-6 combines with J gene TRBJ2-3, with D perhaps matching TRBD1 (6 bases). Per the germline V gene, CDR1 is SGHVS and CDR2 is FNYEAQ. The CDR3 extends over 15 amino acids. Trimming pared 1 base from V and 4 bases from J, leaving 12 bases between. The DNA of the CDR3 is TGTGCCAGCAGCTTAGGAGGGTCAGGGGCAGATACGCAGTATTTT. This encodes CASSLGGSGADTQYF. Filled out from reference TRBV7-6 and TRBJ2-3, the complete variable domain reads GAGVSQSPRYKVTKRGQDVALRCDPISGHVSLYWYRQALGQGPEFLTYFNYEAQQDKSGLPNDRFSAERPEGSISTLTIQRTEQRDSAMYRCASSLGGSGADTQYFGPGTRLTVL.

The CDR3 here is CASSPGPGLAGQGEQYF. The DNA for the CDR3 is TGTGCCAGCAGCCCTGGCCCGGGACTAGCGGGCCAGGGGGAGCAGTACTTC. The V call is TRBV7-9, the J call TRBJ2-7; 12 nucleotides align to TRBD2. This CDR3 comprises 17 residues. The germline gives CDR1 SEHNR, CDR2 FQNEAQ (reference sequence). V shed 5 bases and J 7 bases; nucleotides not matched to a gene: 15.